A single sample is the source of the 32 T cell receptor beta chains below, sequenced in a study of blood T cell repertoires in COVID-19. Clones were sequenced by immunoSEQ multiplex PCR, and TCRdb holds only the in-frame ones, with some missing. The table lists 65,000 to 80,000 clones, about 93% of them singletons, with about 5% in the top ten. The sample comprised peripheral blood. These receptors were taken from a human donor in a cohort sampled during active COVID-19.

V is TRBV4-1 and J is TRBJ2-3; 9 bases fit TRBD1. This CDR3 is built from 15 residues. The germline V gene encodes CDR1 MGHRA and CDR2 YSYEKL. The V gene end was trimmed by 3 bases and the J gene end by 8 bases; junction bases not matched to a gene: 9. The CDR3 here is CASSHGQGPSSTQYF. DNA of the CDR3: TGCGCCAGCAGCCACGGACAGGGGCCGTCGAGTACGCAGTATTTT.

The chain couples TRBV15 to TRBJ2-1; D may be TRBD2 (6 bases). CDR3 length equals 16 residues. CDR1 is LNHNV and CDR2 is YYDKDF in the germline V gene (reference sequence). The ends were cut back, 0 bases at V and 1 base at J, with 10 bases in the middle. This chain's CDR3 is CATSRDLSGSYNEQFF. The CDR3 nucleotides read TGTGCCACCAGCAGAGATCTGAGCGGGTCCTACAATGAGCAGTTCTTC.

The chain combines TRBV5-6 with TRBJ2-5, with TRBD1 identical over 8 bases. The V gene's germline CDR1 is SGHDT and CDR2 YYEEEE. The V segment lost 0 bases and the J segment 4 bases; nucleotides outside the gene matches: 8. The CDR3 spans 16 residues. The CDR3, as DNA: TGTGCCAGCAGCTTGGCCCCAGGGGGCGTAGGAGAGACCCAGTACTTC. Its protein product is CASSLAPGGVGETQYF.

CDR3 residues: CASSLARVRGQYF. The CDR3 DNA follows: TGTGCCAGCAGCTTAGCGCGAGTCCGGGGCCAGTACTTC. The V gene is TRBV7-2, the J gene TRBJ2-5; perhaps TRBD2 as D (5 bases). V was clipped by 0 bases and J by 10 bases, with 12 bases between them. This CDR3 has 13 residues. The germline CDR1 and CDR2 sequences are SGHTA and FQGNSA.

This clone was detected only a few times. J is TRBJ2-7 and V is TRBV4-3, with D possibly being TRBD1 (6 bases). This CDR3 comprises 15 residues. The V end lost 3 bases, the J end lost 3 bases, and 15 bases lay between the germline ends. Per the germline V gene, CDR1 is LGHNA and CDR2 is YSLEER. CDR3 coding DNA: TGCGCCAGCAGCCAGGACAGAACCCTTTACTACGAGCAGTACTTC. Translated, it gives CASSQDRTLYYEQYF.

The chain's CDR3 is CATSDRDTQYF. DNA of the CDR3: TGTGCCACCAGTGACCGAGATACGCAGTATTTT. J is TRBJ2-3 and V is TRBV24-1; the D is unclear. Looked up from germline, CDR1 is KGHDR and CDR2 is SFDVKD. V lost 4 bases and J 5 bases, leaving 3 bases between the germline ends. The CDR3 is made up of 11 amino acids.

This chain uses TRBV7-9 with TRBJ2-7; D may be TRBD2 (6 bases). In germline, CDR1 is SEHNR, CDR2 FQNEAQ (reference sequence). The CDR3 is 13 residues long. Between the trimmed V and J ends, which lost 4 bases and 3 bases, there was a span of 10 bases. CDR3 in amino acids: CASSYGGYYEQYF. In DNA form, the CDR3 reads TGTGCCAGCAGCTACGGGGGTTACTACGAGCAGTACTTC. Full variable domain (missing parts from reference TRBV7-9 and TRBJ2-7): DTGVSQNPRHKITKRGQNVTFRCDPISEHNRLYWYRQTLGQGPEFLTYFQNEAQLEKSRLLSDRFSAERPKGSFSTLEIQRTEQGDSAMYLCASSYGGYYEQYFGPGTRLTVT.

This chain joins TRBV7-8 and TRBJ2-6; 8 bases agree with TRBD1. The CDR3 loop spans 18 amino acids. The germline gives CDR1 SGHVS, CDR2 FQNEAQ. The V and J ends lost 4 bases and 4 bases, in that order; junction bases with no gene match: 12. This chain's CDR3 is CASSYGQGIRSGANVLTF. The DNA of the CDR3 is TGTGCCAGCAGCTACGGACAGGGTATACGCTCCGGGGCCAACGTCCTGACTTTC.

The V call is TRBV7-9, the J call TRBJ1-1; D is unresolved. The length of the CDR3 is 13 residues. The V end lost 6 bases, the J end lost 1 base, and 9 bases lay between the germline ends. CDR1 SEHNR and CDR2 FQNEAQ come from the germline V gene (reference sequence). DNA of the CDR3: TGTGCCAGCAGTCCTCGACAGAACACTGAAGCTTTCTTT. Translated, it gives CASSPRQNTEAFF.

Details on this clone: Other DNA variants within this sample encode the same CDR3. This rearrangement joins TRBV7-3 to TRBJ2-3; a possible D gene is TRBD2 (6 bases). CDR1 and CDR2 (germline): SGHTA, FQGTGA. V lost 5 bases and J lost 0, with 9 bases in between. This CDR3 region has 14 residues. The CDR3 DNA is TGTGCCAGCAGCCTGGGACTGAGCACAGATACGCAGTATTTT. Protein: CASSLGLSTDTQYF. The entire variable domain, with the rest obtained from reference TRBV7-3 and TRBJ2-3, is as follows: GAGVSQTPSNKVTEKGKYVELRCDPISGHTALYWYRQSLGQGPEFLIYFQGTGAADDSGLPNDRFFAVRPEGSVSTLKIQRTERGDSAVYLCASSLGLSTDTQYFGPGTRLTVL.

This chain joins TRBV19 and TRBJ1-5; 9 bases fit TRBD1. Germline trimming cut 8 bases from V and 0 bases from J; bases unmatched to any gene: 8. The CDR3 is made up of 16 amino acids. Germline assignment: CDR1 LNHDA and CDR2 SQIVND (reference sequence). The CDR3 DNA follows: TGTGCCAGTGGGGGACAGGGTAAAATTAGCAATCAGCCCCAGCATTTT. This gives the protein CASGGQGKISNQPQHF.

This clone was seen more than once but under ten times. The J gene is TRBJ2-2, the V gene TRBV7-6, with D tentatively TRBD2 (5 bases). CDR1 SGHVS and CDR2 FNYEAQ come from the germline V gene. V lost 1 base to trimming and J lost 2 bases, with 8 bases between them. The CDR3 contains 15 residues. The CDR3 sequence: CASSLGRDNTGELFF. The CDR3, as DNA: TGTGCCAGCAGCTTAGGACGGGATAACACCGGGGAGCTGTTTTTT.

The chain is built from TRBV5-1 and TRBJ2-3; a weak D match, TRBD2 (7 bases). The V end lost 4 bases, the J end lost 2 bases, and 23 bases lay between the germline ends. This CDR3 has 18 residues. In germline, CDR1 is SGHRS, CDR2 YFSETQ. CDR3 residues: CASSLGNWRGQYTDTQYF. In DNA, the CDR3 is TGCGCCAGCAGCCTAGGGAATTGGCGGGGGCAGTACACAGATACGCAGTATTTT.

The J gene is TRBJ1-5, the V gene TRBV6-2 or TRBV6-3; possibly TRBD1 for D (6 bases). Trimming took off 0 bases at V and 7 bases at J, with 10 bases between the two ends. Looked up from germline, CDR1 is MNHEY and CDR2 is SVGEGT. This CDR3 region has 14 residues. CDR3 residues: CASSYSGGDQPQHF. For the CDR3, the DNA is TGTGCCAGCAGTTACTCAGGGGGGGACCAGCCCCAGCATTTT.

The rearrangement uses TRBV6-4 and TRBJ2-1; a weak D match, TRBD2 (7 bases). Germline V gives CDR1 MRHNA, CDR2 SNTAGT. V was cut by 4 bases and J by 5 bases, with 18 bases left in between. CDR3 size: 16 residues. The CDR3 nucleotides read TGTGCCAGCAGTGTACGTTGGGGGGGCGAAAACAATGAGCAGTTCTTC. As protein: CASSVRWGGENNEQFF.

This chain links TRBV6-2 or TRBV6-3 with TRBJ2-7, with D possibly matching TRBD1 (6 bases). Germline V gene lookup returns CDR1 MNHEY and CDR2 SVGEGT. CDR3 length: 12 residues. V lost 6 bases to trimming and J lost 2 bases, with 8 bases between them. The CDR3 reads CASSHRAYEQYF. The CDR3 DNA reads as TGTGCCAGCAGCCACAGGGCCTACGAGCAGTACTTC.

The chain couples TRBV6-1 to TRBJ1-3, with TRBD1 identical over 10 bases. From germline, CDR1 is MNHNS and CDR2 SASEGT. V gave up 1 base and J gave up 5 bases; unmatched junction bases: 8. The CDR3 length is 17 residues. The DNA of the CDR3 is TGTGCCAGCAGTGAAGGGACGGGGACAGGGGTTCGAAACACCATATATTTT. Translation: CASSEGTGTGVRNTIYF.

The chain combines TRBV6-5 with TRBJ2-1; tentatively, D is TRBD2 (6 bases). Trimming took off 7 bases at V and 3 bases at J, with 16 bases between the two ends. Germline CDR1 and CDR2: MNHEY and SVGAGI. There are 15 residues in the CDR3. CDR3 region: CASKEGPDFYNEQFF. In nucleotides, the CDR3 is TGTGCCAGCAAGGAGGGTCCAGATTTCTACAATGAGCAGTTCTTC.

This clone is a singleton in its sample. The chain links TRBV11-2 to TRBJ2-1; 9 bases match TRBD2. The CDR3 spans 15 residues. Per germline, CDR1 SGHAT and CDR2 FQNNGV. The V gene end was trimmed by 5 bases and the J gene end by 7 bases; junction bases not matched to a gene: 9. CDR3 coding DNA: TGTGCCAGCAGCCCCCTCCTAGCGGGGACGAATGAGCAGTTCTTC. Translating it yields CASSPLLAGTNEQFF.

This clone was detected only a few times. CDR3 nucleotides: TGTGCCAGCAGCCAGGGACAGGGGGCATATGATACGCAGTATTTT. The encoded protein is CASSQGQGAYDTQYF. V and J are TRBV11-3 and TRBJ2-3, with 12 bases that match TRBD1. This CDR3 comprises 15 residues. V lost 5 bases to trimming and J lost 6 bases; unmatched junction nucleotides: 6. Germline CDR1 and CDR2: SGHNT and YENEEA.

The V call is TRBV30, the J call TRBJ2-7; TRBD1 might be the D (5 bases). V was shortened by 1 base and J by 5 bases, with 12 bases between the two germline ends. Germline CDR1 and CDR2: GTSNPN and SVGIG (reference sequence). CDR3 length: 13 residues. The DNA for the CDR3 is TGTGCCTGGAGTGGGCAGGGTGTCCACGAGCAGTACTTC. It encodes CAWSGQGVHEQYF.

The chain joins TRBV19 to TRBJ2-1; D gene uncertain. The CDR3 consists of 13 residues. V gave up 2 bases and J gave up 6 bases, with 8 bases separating them. Germline CDR1 and CDR2: LNHDA and SQIVND (reference sequence). As DNA, the CDR3 is TGTGCCAGTAGTATAACAGATTTCAATGAGCAGTTCTTC. This codes for CASSITDFNEQFF.

The rearrangement joins TRBV2 to TRBJ1-5; D is ambiguous. The CDR3 is 14 residues long. Trimming pared 4 bases from V and 4 bases from J, leaving 11 bases between. Germline CDR1 SNHLY, CDR2 FYNNEI. CDR3 DNA sequence: TGTGCCAGCAGTGCGCTGGGCCCGAATCAGCCCCAGCATTTT. Amino acids: CASSALGPNQPQHF.

The chain recombines TRBV10-2 with TRBJ1-6, with D perhaps matching TRBD1 (6 bases). The CDR3 totals 20 residues. CDR1 and CDR2 from the germline V gene are WSHSY and SAAADI. Trimming left V 2 bases short and J 0 bases short, with 20 bases between. CDR3 DNA sequence: TGCGCCAGCAGTGAGCTCACAGGGTTTTCCCCTAGCTCCTATAATTCACCCCTCCACTTT. It encodes CASSELTGFSPSSYNSPLHF.

This rearrangement joins TRBV4-3 to TRBJ2-7, with a weak D call TRBD2 (7 bases). V was cut by 2 bases and J by 2 bases, with 16 bases left in between. Germline assignment: CDR1 LGHNA and CDR2 YSLEER. The CDR3 extends over 16 amino acids. This chain's CDR3 is CASSQYARGGAYEQYF. The CDR3 nucleotides read TGCGCCAGCAGCCAATACGCCAGAGGGGGGGCCTACGAGCAGTACTTC.

V is TRBV6-5 and J is TRBJ2-2; D gene unclear. Trimming stripped 7 bases from V and 3 bases from J, with 15 bases between. The germline gives CDR1 MNHEY, CDR2 SVGAGI. The CDR3 sequence is 15 residues long. This CDR3 is CASTYGSLYTGELFF. The CDR3 DNA sequence: TGTGCCAGCACCTACGGTTCACTTTACACCGGGGAGCTGTTTTTT.

The rearrangement uses TRBV7-2 and TRBJ2-7, with 11 bases matching TRBD1. With 4 bases clipped from V and 5 bases from J, the junction kept 10 bases outside the gene matches. CDR1 is SGHTA and CDR2 is FQGNSA in the germline V gene. This CDR3 comprises 16 residues. Here the CDR3 reads CASSSAPGQGANEQYF. The CDR3 coding sequence is TGTGCCAGCAGCTCTGCTCCAGGACAGGGGGCGAACGAGCAGTACTTC.

The CDR3 spells CASSQDFAGGNQPQHF. CDR3 nucleotides: TGCGCCAGCAGCCAAGATTTTGCAGGGGGCAATCAGCCCCAGCATTTT. The chain combines TRBV4-3 with TRBJ1-5; maybe TRBD1 (6 bases). V gave up 0 bases and J gave up 2 bases, with 11 bases separating them. Germline lookup yields CDR1 LGHNA and CDR2 YSLEER. The CDR3 length is 16 residues.

The CDR3 reads CASTTLDSYSPLHF. The CDR3 nucleotides read TGTGCCAGTACCACTTTAGACAGCTATTCACCCCTCCACTTT. The chain combines TRBV19 with TRBJ1-6; tentative D call: TRBD1 (5 bases). The germline gives CDR1 LNHDA, CDR2 SQIVND (reference sequence). The V gene lost 7 bases and the J gene lost 8 bases, with 15 bases spanning the gap. This CDR3 has 14 residues.

The chain combines TRBV5-3 with TRBJ1-6, with 9 bases fitting TRBD1. TRBV5-3 is given ORF status, its function remaining uncertain. Losses at the gene ends were 2 bases for V and 0 bases for J; bases not matched to a gene: 12. The CDR3 is made up of 20 amino acids. This chain's CDR3 is CARSLPTGGAISSYNSPLHF. Here the CDR3 DNA reads TGTGCCAGAAGCTTACCGACAGGGGGTGCGATCAGCTCCTATAATTCACCCCTCCACTTT.

This clone came up a few times. The chain uses TRBV3-1 (or the pseudogene TRBV3-2) and TRBJ1-4; D remains unclear. Germline CDR1 is LGHDT and CDR2 is YNNKEL (reference sequence). This CDR3 comprises 16 residues. Trimming stripped 0 bases from V and 8 bases from J, with 16 bases between. Here the CDR3 DNA reads TGTGCCAGCAGCCAAGATCAGCCCCCTGGGAGCGAAAAACTGTTTTTT. Encoded protein: CASSQDQPPGSEKLFF.

J is TRBJ1-1 and V is TRBV10-3, with D unclear. Trimming took 3 bases from V and 4 from J, leaving 12 bases between them. CDR1 and CDR2 from the germline V gene are ENHRY and SYGVKD. This CDR3 is built from 14 residues. The CDR3 region has the DNA TGTGCCATCAGTGACAGTCCGTCTGGCACTGAAGCTTTCTTT. Protein sequence: CAISDSPSGTEAFF.